This TCR beta chain was captured in a study of cytomegalovirus exposure and HLA in healthy donors. Per the germline V gene, CDR1 is SGDLS and CDR2 is YYNGEE. The CDR3 has 14 amino acids. V was pared by 0 bases and J by 2 bases, with 6 bases between. Only a few counts were recorded for this clone. The PCR had 60 Vbeta and 13 Jbeta primers. The protocol was immunoSEQ multiplex PCR, while the TCRdb copy is restricted to in-frame clones and leaves out a portion. In the table there are some 150,000 clones, approximately 80% of which are singletons. This sequence joins TRBV9 and TRBJ2-1, with a tentative D call TRBD2 (6 bases). The sequenced material came from PBMCs. The receptor was isolated from a woman aged 25 to 39 in good health and CMV-seronegative. As DNA, the CDR3 is TGTGCCAGCAGCGTAGGCGGGGCCTACAATGAGCAGTTCTTC. Protein product: CASSVGGAYNEQFF.